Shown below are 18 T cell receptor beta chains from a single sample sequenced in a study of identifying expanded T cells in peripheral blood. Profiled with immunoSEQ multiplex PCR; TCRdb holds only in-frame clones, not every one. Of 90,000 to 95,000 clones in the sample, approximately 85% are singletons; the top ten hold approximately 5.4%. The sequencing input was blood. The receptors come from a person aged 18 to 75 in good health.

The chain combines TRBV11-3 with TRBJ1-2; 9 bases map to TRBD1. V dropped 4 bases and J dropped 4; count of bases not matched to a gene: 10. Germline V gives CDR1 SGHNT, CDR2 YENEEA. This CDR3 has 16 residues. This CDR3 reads CASSWVGQGIGYGYTF. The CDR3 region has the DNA TGTGCCAGCAGCTGGGTCGGACAGGGGATAGGCTATGGCTACACCTTC. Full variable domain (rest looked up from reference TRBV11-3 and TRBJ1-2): EAGVVQSPRYKIIEKKQPVAFWCNPISGHNTLYWYLQNLGQGPELLIRYENEEAVDDSQLPKDRFSAERLKGVDSTLKIQPAELGDSAVYLCASSWVGQGIGYGYTFGSGTRLTVV.

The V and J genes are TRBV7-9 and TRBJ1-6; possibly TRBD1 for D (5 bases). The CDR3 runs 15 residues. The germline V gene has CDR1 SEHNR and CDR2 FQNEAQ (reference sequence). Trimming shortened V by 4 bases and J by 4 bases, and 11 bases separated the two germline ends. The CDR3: CASSSQTAYNSPLHF. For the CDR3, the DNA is TGTGCCAGCAGCTCCCAGACAGCATATAATTCACCCCTCCACTTT.

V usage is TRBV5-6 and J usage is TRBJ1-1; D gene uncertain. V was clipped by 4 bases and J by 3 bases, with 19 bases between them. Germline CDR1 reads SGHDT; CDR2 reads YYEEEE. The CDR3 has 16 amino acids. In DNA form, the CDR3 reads TGTGCCAGCAGCGAAAGAAGTGGGAGCTTGGACACTGAAGCTTTCTTT. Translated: CASSERSGSLDTEAFF.

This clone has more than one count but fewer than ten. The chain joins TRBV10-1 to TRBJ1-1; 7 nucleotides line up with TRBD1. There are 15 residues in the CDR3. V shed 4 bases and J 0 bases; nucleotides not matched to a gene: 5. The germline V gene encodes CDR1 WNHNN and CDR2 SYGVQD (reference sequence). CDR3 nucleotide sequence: TGCGCCAGCAGTGTTACCGGGACAGTGAACACTGAAGCTTTCTTT. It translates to CASSVTGTVNTEAFF.

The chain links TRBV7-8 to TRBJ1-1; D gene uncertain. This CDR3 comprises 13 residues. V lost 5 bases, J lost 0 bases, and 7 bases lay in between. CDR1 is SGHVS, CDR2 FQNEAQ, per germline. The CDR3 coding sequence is TGTGCCAGCAGCCCGTACATGAACACTGAAGCTTTCTTT. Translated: CASSPYMNTEAFF. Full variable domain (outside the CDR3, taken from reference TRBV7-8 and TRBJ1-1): GAGVSQSPRYKVAKRGQDVALRCDPISGHVSLFWYQQALGQGPEFLTYFQNEAQLDKSGLPSDRFFAERPEGSVSTLKIQRTQQEDSAVYLCASSPYMNTEAFFGQGTRLTVV.

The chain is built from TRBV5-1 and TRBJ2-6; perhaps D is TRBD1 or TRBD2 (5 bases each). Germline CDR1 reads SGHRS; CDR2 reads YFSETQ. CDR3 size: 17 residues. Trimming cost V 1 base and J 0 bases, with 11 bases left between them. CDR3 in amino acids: CASSLFGDLSGANVLTF. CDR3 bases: TGCGCCAGCAGCTTGTTCGGGGACCTCTCTGGGGCCAACGTCCTGACTTTC.

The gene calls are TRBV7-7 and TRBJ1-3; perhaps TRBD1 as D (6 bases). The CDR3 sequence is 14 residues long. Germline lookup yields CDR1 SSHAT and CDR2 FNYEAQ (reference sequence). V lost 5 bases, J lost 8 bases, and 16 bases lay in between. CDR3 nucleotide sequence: TGTGCCAGCAGCCCCTTGGGGACATCGGACACCATATATTTT. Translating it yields CASSPLGTSDTIYF.

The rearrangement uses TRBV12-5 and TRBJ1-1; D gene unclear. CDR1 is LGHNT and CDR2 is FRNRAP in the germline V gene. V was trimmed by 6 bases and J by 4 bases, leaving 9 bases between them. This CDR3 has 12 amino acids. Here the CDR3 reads CASGSTVTEAFF. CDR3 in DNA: TGTGCTAGTGGGTCTACGGTCACTGAAGCTTTCTTT.

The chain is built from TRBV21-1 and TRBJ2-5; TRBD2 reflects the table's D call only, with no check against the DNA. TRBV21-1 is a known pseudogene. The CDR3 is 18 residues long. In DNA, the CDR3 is TGTGCCAGCAGCAATTGTAGTATCCAGCGGGAGCCTAAAGAGACCCAGTACTTC. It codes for CASSNCSIQREPKETQYF.

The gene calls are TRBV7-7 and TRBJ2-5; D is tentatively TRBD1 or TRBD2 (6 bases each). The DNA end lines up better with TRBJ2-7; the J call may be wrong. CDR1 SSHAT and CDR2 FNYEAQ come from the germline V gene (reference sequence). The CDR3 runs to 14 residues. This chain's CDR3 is CASSLAPGGGEQYF. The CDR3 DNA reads TGTGCCAGCAGCTTAGCGCCCGGGGGCGGCGAGCAGTACTTC.

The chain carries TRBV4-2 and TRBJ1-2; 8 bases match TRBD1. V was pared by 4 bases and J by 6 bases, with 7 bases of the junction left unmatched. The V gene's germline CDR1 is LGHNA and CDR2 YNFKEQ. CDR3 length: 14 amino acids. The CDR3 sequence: CASSPGTGVNGYTF. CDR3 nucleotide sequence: TGTGCCAGCAGCCCCGGGACAGGCGTAAATGGCTACACCTTC.

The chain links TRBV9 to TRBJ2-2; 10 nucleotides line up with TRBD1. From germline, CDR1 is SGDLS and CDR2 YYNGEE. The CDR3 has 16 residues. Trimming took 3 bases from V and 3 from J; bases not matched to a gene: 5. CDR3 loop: CASSAGQGSYTGELFF. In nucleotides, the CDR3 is TGTGCCAGCAGCGCGGGACAGGGGTCCTACACCGGGGAGCTGTTTTTT.

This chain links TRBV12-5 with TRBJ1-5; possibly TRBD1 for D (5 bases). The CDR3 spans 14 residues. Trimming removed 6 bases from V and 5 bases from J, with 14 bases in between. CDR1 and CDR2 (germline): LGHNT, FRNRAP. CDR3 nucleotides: TGTGCTAGTGGCCCCGGGACGGGAGATCAGCCCCAGCATTTT. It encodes CASGPGTGDQPQHF.

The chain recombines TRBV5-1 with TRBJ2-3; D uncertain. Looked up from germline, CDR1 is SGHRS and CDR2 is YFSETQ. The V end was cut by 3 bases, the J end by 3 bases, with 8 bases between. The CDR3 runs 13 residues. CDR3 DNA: TGCGCCAGCAGCTGGGTTACTACAGATACGCAGTATTTT. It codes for CASSWVTTDTQYF.

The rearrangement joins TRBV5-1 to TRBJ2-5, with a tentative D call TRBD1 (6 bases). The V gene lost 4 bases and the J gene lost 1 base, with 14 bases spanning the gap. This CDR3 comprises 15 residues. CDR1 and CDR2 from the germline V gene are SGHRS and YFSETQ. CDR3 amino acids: CASSPGTGRQETQYF. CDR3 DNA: TGCGCCAGCAGCCCAGGAACAGGGCGCCAAGAGACCCAGTACTTC.

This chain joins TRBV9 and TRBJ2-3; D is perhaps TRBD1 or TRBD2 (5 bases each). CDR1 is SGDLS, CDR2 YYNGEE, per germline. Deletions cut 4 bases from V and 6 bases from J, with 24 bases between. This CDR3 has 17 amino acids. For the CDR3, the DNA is TGTGCCAGCAGCAACCACCGGGACCTACCTGGTCCGGATACGCAGTATTTT. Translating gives CASSNHRDLPGPDTQYF.

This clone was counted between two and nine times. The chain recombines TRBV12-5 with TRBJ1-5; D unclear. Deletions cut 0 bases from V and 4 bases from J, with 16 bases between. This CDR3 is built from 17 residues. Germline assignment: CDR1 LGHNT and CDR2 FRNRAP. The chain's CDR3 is CASGLVPTPYWNQPQHF. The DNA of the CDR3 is TGTGCTAGTGGTTTGGTACCTACCCCCTATTGGAATCAGCCCCAGCATTTT.

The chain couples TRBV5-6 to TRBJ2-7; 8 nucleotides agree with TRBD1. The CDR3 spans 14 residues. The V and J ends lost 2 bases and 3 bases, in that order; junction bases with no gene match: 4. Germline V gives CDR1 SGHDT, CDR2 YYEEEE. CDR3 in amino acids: CASSFTGQGYEQYF. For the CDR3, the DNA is TGTGCCAGCAGCTTTACTGGACAGGGCTACGAGCAGTACTTC. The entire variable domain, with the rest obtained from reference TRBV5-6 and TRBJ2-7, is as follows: DAGVTQSPTHLIKTRGQQVTLRCSPKSGHDTVSWYQQALGQGPQFIFQYYEEEERQRGNFPDRFSGHQFPNYSSELNVNALLLGDSALYLCASSFTGQGYEQYFGPGTRLTVT.